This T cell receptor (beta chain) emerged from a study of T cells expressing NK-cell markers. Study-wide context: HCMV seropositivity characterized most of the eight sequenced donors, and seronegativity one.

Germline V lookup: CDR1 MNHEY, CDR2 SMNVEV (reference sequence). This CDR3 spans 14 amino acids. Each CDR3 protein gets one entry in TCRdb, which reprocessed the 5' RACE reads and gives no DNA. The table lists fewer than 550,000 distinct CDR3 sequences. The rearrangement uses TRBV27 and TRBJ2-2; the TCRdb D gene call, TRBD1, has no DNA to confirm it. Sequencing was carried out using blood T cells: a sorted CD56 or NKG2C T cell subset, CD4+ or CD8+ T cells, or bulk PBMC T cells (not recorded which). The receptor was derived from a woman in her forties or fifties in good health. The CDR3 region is CASSPTGGLGELFF.